The 2 T cell receptor beta chains listed next were all sequenced from one sample in a study of Ad26.COV2.S vaccination and SARS-CoV-2 variants. The treatment denotes: some 20 received Ad26.COV2.S at low or high dose, single or two shots; a few received placebo; per-sample allocation not given. Sampling took place 63 days after the first vaccine or placebo injection. Clones were read by immunoSEQ multiplex PCR, and TCRdb kept only the in-frame ones, dropping some. The table records a few hundred thousand clones, about 88% of them present only once. The sample in question was peripheral blood, obtained in a trial of Ad26.COV2.S vaccine versus placebo. Every receptor here comes from a person between 18 and 65 years old who received the Ad26.COV2.S COVID-19 vaccine or a placebo.

The rearrangement joins TRBV5-1 to TRBJ1-3; tentative D call: TRBD1 (5 bases). CDR1 SGHRS and CDR2 YFSETQ come from the germline V gene. Trimming pared 3 bases from V and 0 bases from J, leaving 10 bases between. There are 15 residues in the CDR3. The chain's CDR3 is CASSSGDSSGNTIYF. The CDR3, as DNA: TGCGCCAGCAGCTCCGGAGACAGCTCTGGAAACACCATATATTTT.

The chain combines TRBV4-1 with TRBJ2-7, with 12 bases lining up with TRBD2. Trimming removed 2 bases from V and 6 bases from J; junction bases left unmatched: 8. Germline lookup yields CDR1 MGHRA and CDR2 YSYEKL. CDR3 size: 16 residues. The CDR3 region has the DNA TGCGCCAGCAGCCAAAGGACTAGCGGGGACCTTCGCGAGCAGTACTTC. This encodes CASSQRTSGDLREQYF.